This TCR beta chain was captured by sequencing in a study of neurological immune-mediated disorders. Study observations and caveats: Phylogenetic grouping assigned the repertoires of 18 of 34 multiple sclerosis patients to a single related-CDR3 cluster, which may represent a signature.

Time point: longitudinal time-point 2. As concerns this clonotype: Its antigen is not identified.

Every sequencing run produced over 160 million TCR-beta sequences, and the sequences from any one run covered 15-18 subjects. TCRdb reanalysed the 5' RACE reads using MiXCR and keeps one entry per CDR3 protein. The table has approximately 80,000 distinct CDR3 sequences, 4.5% to 7.5% seen once. V was trimmed by 0 bases and J by 9 bases, leaving 6 bases between them. CDR3 length: 12 residues. Germline V lookup: CDR1 DFQATT, CDR2 SNEGSKA (reference sequence). The V gene is TRBV20-1, the J gene TRBJ1-6, with no clear D. The sequencing sample was made of PBMCs. The clonotype was recovered from an older woman with multiple sclerosis. The CDR3 protein is CSARDKGSPLHF. The DNA for the CDR3 is TGCAGTGCTAGAGACAAAGGTTCACCCCTCCACTTT.